A single sample gave rise to the 21 T cell receptor beta chains below, sequenced in a study of blood T cell repertoires in COVID-19. Repertoires were generated with immunoSEQ multiplex PCR, while TCRdb's copy carries only in-frame clones and drops some. The data hold fewer than 300,000 clones, with 75% to 90% observed a single time. The sample taken for sequencing was PBMCs or T cells enriched from blood (not recorded which). The receptors were sampled from a woman between 45 and 65 years old who had recovered from COVID-19.

This clone appeared a few times. The chain employs TRBV7-9 and TRBJ2-7; 14 bases are shared with TRBD2. CDR3 size: 17 residues. Germline V lookup: CDR1 SEHNR, CDR2 FQNEAQ (reference sequence). After removal of 10 bases from V and 1 base from J, the junction contained 12 bases not matched to a gene. In DNA, the CDR3 is TGTGCCACCTCAAAGGGGACTAGCGGGGGCATGTCCTACGAGCAGTACTTC. Encoded protein: CATSKGTSGGMSYEQYF.

The chain has TRBV19 and TRBJ1-1; 10 bases align to TRBD1. The CDR3 loop spans 17 amino acids. V dropped 4 bases and J dropped 0; count of bases not matched to a gene: 8. The germline gives CDR1 LNHDA, CDR2 SQIVND (reference sequence). CDR3 sequence: CASSTGQGIFMNTEAFF. The CDR3, as DNA: TGTGCCAGTAGTACGGGACAGGGGATTTTCATGAACACTGAAGCTTTCTTT. The entire variable domain, with the rest obtained from reference TRBV19 and TRBJ1-1, is as follows: DGGITQSPKYLFRKEGQNVTLSCEQNLNHDAMYWYRQDPGQGLRLIYYSQIVNDFQKGDIAEGYSVSREKKESFPLTVTSAQKNPTAFYLCASSTGQGIFMNTEAFFGQGTRLTVV.

V gene TRBV6-6 combines with J gene TRBJ1-1, with D possibly matching TRBD1 (6 bases). Between the trimmed V and J ends, which lost 0 bases and 4 bases, there was a span of 12 bases. The CDR3 loop spans 15 amino acids. Germline loops: CDR1 MNHNY, CDR2 SVGAGI (reference sequence). In DNA, the CDR3 is TGTGCCAGCAGTTACTCGGCTATGGGGGCCACTGAAGCTTTCTTT. It specifies CASSYSAMGATEAFF.

This chain links TRBV4-1 with TRBJ2-3; 8 positions agree with TRBD1. Germline V lookup: CDR1 MGHRA, CDR2 YSYEKL. The trim removed 3 bases at V and 0 bases at J, leaving 20 bases unmatched. The length of the CDR3 is 21 residues. The CDR3 sequence: CASSHPPPGQASVASTDTQYF. The CDR3 nucleotides read TGCGCCAGCAGCCACCCACCTCCGGGACAGGCGTCGGTAGCTAGCACAGATACGCAGTATTTT.

V and J are TRBV7-8 and TRBJ1-4; 10 bases are shared with TRBD1. CDR1 is SGHVS, CDR2 FQNEAQ, per germline. The V and J ends lost 6 bases and 7 bases, in that order; junction bases with no gene match: 11. The CDR3 spans 16 residues. Here the CDR3 DNA reads TGTGCCAGCAGTCCGACAGACAGGGGGCGCTTTGAAAAACTGTTTTTT. This translates into CASSPTDRGRFEKLFF.

The chain uses TRBV19 and TRBJ2-5, with 7 bases lining up with TRBD1. Germline V gene data show CDR1 as LNHDA and CDR2 as SQIVND (reference sequence). Trimming at V came to 8 bases and at J to 6 bases, leaving 12 bases not matched to a gene. The CDR3 totals 14 residues. For the CDR3, the DNA is TGTGCCAGTCGGGCAGGGGGATTCGAAAAGACCCAGTACTTC. Protein: CASRAGGFEKTQYF.

The V and J genes are TRBV6-5 and TRBJ1-5; 8 bases align to TRBD1. The CDR3 spans 14 residues. Germline V gene data show CDR1 as MNHEY and CDR2 as SVGAGI. The V gene end was trimmed by 7 bases and the J gene end by 5 bases; junction bases not matched to a gene: 7. The CDR3 loop is CASILQGAYQPQHF. The DNA for the CDR3 is TGTGCCAGCATCCTGCAGGGGGCTTATCAGCCCCAGCATTTT.

The V gene is TRBV19, the J gene TRBJ1-5; possible D gene TRBD1, 5 bases. Per germline, CDR1 LNHDA and CDR2 SQIVND (reference sequence). V dropped 4 bases and J dropped 7 bases, with 11 bases sitting between them. The CDR3 sequence is 13 residues long. In DNA, the CDR3 is TGTGCCAGTAGTAGCAGGGAAGAACAGCCCCAGCATTTT. Encoded protein: CASSSREEQPQHF.

This clone was detected only once. The chain has TRBV7-9 and TRBJ2-2; 7 bases match TRBD1. Germline V gene lookup returns CDR1 SEHNR and CDR2 FQNEAQ (reference sequence). The CDR3 runs 14 residues. V lost 5 bases to trimming and J lost 8 bases; unmatched junction nucleotides: 8. The CDR3: CASSTTGLVGELFF. CDR3 sequence (DNA): TGTGCCAGCAGCACGACAGGGTTGGTAGGGGAGCTGTTTTTT. The full variable domain, its missing parts supplied by reference TRBV7-9 and TRBJ2-2, is DTGVSQNPRHKITKRGQNVTFRCDPISEHNRLYWYRQTLGQGPEFLTYFQNEAQLEKSRLLSDRFSAERPKGSFSTLEIQRTEQGDSAMYLCASSTTGLVGELFFGEGSRLTVL.

The DNA of the CDR3 is TGTGCCTGGAGTGGGGGCCCCGATCAGCCCCAGCATTTT. Amino acids: CAWSGGPDQPQHF. The genes are TRBV30 and TRBJ1-5; perhaps TRBD1 as D (5 bases). Per the germline V gene, CDR1 is GTSNPN and CDR2 is SVGIG (reference sequence). V lost 1 base and J lost 5, with 9 bases in between. The length of the CDR3 is 13 residues. Complete variable domain (other parts from reference TRBV30 and TRBJ1-5): SQTIHQWPATLVQPVGSPLSLECTVEGTSNPNLYWYRQAAGRGLQLLFYSVGIGQISSEVPQNLSASRPQDRQFILSSKKLLLSDSGFYLCAWSGGPDQPQHFGDGTRLSIL.

Only one count was recorded for this clone. CDR3 sequence: CATSRVGQRQPQHF. The CDR3 DNA is TGTGCCACCAGCAGGGTTGGACAGCGTCAGCCCCAGCATTTT. V is TRBV15 and J is TRBJ1-5; possibly TRBD1 for D (6 bases). Germline V gene data show CDR1 as LNHNV and CDR2 as YYDKDF (reference sequence). The CDR3 loop spans 14 amino acids. Trimming stripped 3 bases from V and 6 bases from J, with 12 bases between.

The chain links TRBV7-2 to TRBJ1-4, with 9 bases fitting TRBD1. The CDR3 is 15 amino acids. The germline V gene encodes CDR1 SGHTA and CDR2 FQGNSA. The J segment lost 8 bases and the V segment lost 1 base, leaving 5 bases of the junction unmatched. The CDR3 loop is CASSLVGTGREKLFF. DNA of the CDR3: TGTGCCAGCAGCTTAGTAGGGACAGGGCGGGAAAAACTGTTTTTT.

The chain joins TRBV9 to TRBJ2-1; 10 bases fit TRBD2. This CDR3 comprises 15 residues. The germline V gene has CDR1 SGDLS and CDR2 YYNGEE. V shed 2 bases, J shed 9 bases, and the junction held 8 bases outside the gene matches. Written as DNA, the CDR3 is TGTGCCAGCAGCGTTCGGCTAGCGGGAGCGGGTGAGCAGTTCTTC. Translating it yields CASSVRLAGAGEQFF.

CDR3 sequence (DNA): TGTGCCAGCAGCACTCTAGCCGGCGGGTACCAAGGTTCGGGTGAGCAGTATTTT. It is translated as CASSTLAGGYQGSGEQYF. The V call is TRBV9, the J call TRBJ2-3, with D possibly TRBD2 on 5 matching bases. The germline CDR1 and CDR2 sequences are SGDLS and YYNGEE. The CDR3 is 18 residues long. V shed 4 bases and J shed 11 bases, with 32 bases lying between them.

This clone has only a few counts. The gene calls are TRBV5-5 and TRBJ2-1, with TRBD1 identical over 8 bases. J was trimmed by 5 bases and V by 3 bases; bases with no gene match: 7. There are 15 residues in the CDR3. Per the germline V gene, CDR1 is SGHKS and CDR2 is YYEKEE (reference sequence). CDR3 bases: TGTGCCAGCAGCTCCCCAGGGGGCGCGAACAATGAGCAGTTCTTC. Residues: CASSSPGGANNEQFF. Supplemented by reference TRBV5-5 and TRBJ2-1, the full variable domain reads DAGVTQSPTHLIKTRGQQVTLRCSPISGHKSVSWYQQVLGQGPQFIFQYYEKEERGRGNFPDRFSARQFPNYSSELNVNALLLGDSALYLCASSSPGGANNEQFFGPGTRLTVL.

The J gene is TRBJ2-1, the V gene TRBV6-2 or TRBV6-3; perhaps TRBD1 as D (5 bases). Germline CDR1 and CDR2: MNHEY and SVGEGT. V lost 6 bases, J lost 12 bases, and 15 bases lay in between. The length of the CDR3 is 12 residues. This CDR3 is CASSASGFGQFF. The CDR3 region has the DNA TGTGCCAGCAGCGCTTCAGGGTTTGGGCAGTTCTTC.

CDR3 protein: CASSPFSGTEFVFF. CDR3 bases: TGTGCCAGCAGTCCGTTTTCCGGGACAGAGTTTGTTTTCTTT. The chain carries TRBV27 and TRBJ1-1; 7 bases line up with TRBD1. With 5 bases clipped from V and 13 bases from J, the junction kept 16 bases outside the gene matches. The CDR3 is made up of 14 amino acids. Germline V gene data show CDR1 as MNHEY and CDR2 as SMNVEV (reference sequence).

The chain has TRBV4-1 and TRBJ2-6, with 7 bases that match TRBD2. Trimming took 0 bases from V and 5 from J; bases not matched to a gene: 13. This CDR3 region has 19 residues. Germline V gene data show CDR1 as MGHRA and CDR2 as YSYEKL. The CDR3 spells CASSQDGGGPMIWANVLTF. The CDR3 DNA reads as TGCGCCAGCAGCCAAGATGGGGGGGGACCTATGATCTGGGCCAACGTCCTGACTTTC.

The gene calls are TRBV24-1 and TRBJ2-2, with 9 bases that match TRBD1. The germline V gene has CDR1 KGHDR and CDR2 SFDVKD. This CDR3 is 16 amino acids long. Trimming took 5 bases from V and 5 from J; bases not matched to a gene: 8. The CDR3, as DNA: TGTGCCACCAGTGCCACAGGGGGCCGAAGAACCGGGGAGCTGTTTTTT. Amino acids: CATSATGGRRTGELFF.

V gene TRBV7-2 combines with J gene TRBJ1-2; 7 bases map to TRBD1. Germline V gene sequence: CDR1 SGHTA, CDR2 FQGNSA. The J segment lost 14 bases and the V segment lost 4 bases, leaving 7 bases of the junction unmatched. The CDR3 runs to 11 residues. The CDR3 coding sequence is TGTGCCAGCAGCTGGACCGGGACAGAAACCTTC. It translates to CASSWTGTETF. Combining the CDR3 with reference TRBV7-2 and TRBJ1-2 gives the whole variable domain GAGVSQSPSNKVTEKGKDVELRCDPISGHTALYWYRQSLGQGLEFLIYFQGNSAPDKSGLPSDRFSAERTGGSVSTLTIQRTQQEDSAVYLCASSWTGTETFGSGTRLTVV.

This chain links TRBV11-2 with TRBJ2-1, with 8 positions matching TRBD1. The V gene end was trimmed by 4 bases and the J gene end by 2 bases; junction bases not matched to a gene: 4. The CDR3 has 15 residues. Germline V gene lookup returns CDR1 SGHAT and CDR2 FQNNGV. The CDR3 sequence: CASSWRQGPYNEQFF. The CDR3 nucleotides are TGTGCCAGCAGCTGGCGACAGGGGCCCTACAATGAGCAGTTCTTC.